A single sample gave rise to the 7 T cell receptor beta chains below, sequenced in a study of blood T cell repertoires in COVID-19. Assay: immunoSEQ multiplex PCR; the TCRdb copy retains only in-frame clones and omits some. The table has a few hundred thousand clones, 85% to 90% seen once. The sequenced material came from peripheral blood. The receptors come from a man of 80 years or more with acute or convalescent COVID-19.

This chain links TRBV5-1 with TRBJ2-5, with 15 bases identical to TRBD2. The V segment lost 2 bases and the J segment 4 bases; nucleotides outside the gene matches: 9. CDR1 and CDR2 (germline): SGHRS, YFSETQ. There are 18 residues in the CDR3. CDR3 amino acids: CASSFQGLAGGRVETQYF. CDR3 DNA: TGCGCCAGCAGCTTCCAGGGACTAGCGGGGGGCCGGGTAGAGACCCAGTACTTC.

This chain joins TRBV3-1 (or the pseudogene TRBV3-2) and TRBJ2-7, with D hard to call. Trimming removed 1 base from V and 4 bases from J, with 14 bases in between. The germline V gene encodes CDR1 LGHDT and CDR2 YNNKEL (reference sequence). CDR3 length: 15 residues. The CDR3 nucleotides read TGTGCCAGCAGCCAAGTTGGCCTCGAATATTACGAGCAGTACTTC. Translated: CASSQVGLEYYEQYF.

The chain employs TRBV5-1 and TRBJ1-6; 8 bases line up with TRBD1. Germline CDR1 reads SGHRS; CDR2 reads YFSETQ. Trimming cost V 0 bases and J 0 bases; bases outside gene matches: 5. This CDR3 is 18 amino acids long. Here the CDR3 reads CASSLVGQGISYNSPLHF. The CDR3, as DNA: TGCGCCAGCAGCTTGGTCGGACAGGGTATCTCCTATAATTCACCCCTCCACTTT.

The chain is built from TRBV2 and TRBJ2-1, with D maybe TRBD2 (7 bases). The CDR3 consists of 13 residues. Trimming took 6 bases from V and 4 from J, leaving 10 bases between them. In germline, CDR1 is SNHLY, CDR2 FYNNEI. The CDR3 loop is CASSRGAYNEQFF. The CDR3 DNA reads as TGTGCCAGCAGCCGGGGGGCTTACAATGAGCAGTTCTTC.

This clone appeared a few times. The chain combines TRBV14 with TRBJ2-2; perhaps TRBD1 as D (6 bases). The V gene's germline CDR1 is SGHDN and CDR2 FVKESK. V was cut by 0 bases and J by 7 bases, with 12 bases left in between. The CDR3 loop spans 15 amino acids. CDR3 in amino acids: CASSQDRGAFGELFF. CDR3 nucleotide sequence: TGTGCCAGCAGCCAAGACAGGGGTGCGTTCGGGGAGCTGTTTTTT.

This clone was found once. The chain recombines TRBV7-9 with TRBJ2-7, with a tentative D call TRBD2 (5 bases). The germline gives CDR1 SEHNR, CDR2 FQNEAQ (reference sequence). Trimming shortened V by 7 bases and J by 2 bases, and 15 bases separated the two germline ends. This CDR3 spans 14 amino acids. CDR3 nucleotides: TGTGCCAGCACCCGAGGTGGACTTCCCTACGAGCAGTACTTC. Its translation: CASTRGGLPYEQYF.

V gene TRBV25-1 combines with J gene TRBJ2-5, with 11 bases matching TRBD1. Germline V CDR1 and CDR2: MGHDK, SYGVNS. The CDR3 contains 16 residues. After removal of 7 bases from V and 4 bases from J, the junction contained 11 bases not matched to a gene. The CDR3 sequence is CASTLGGQGAGETQYF. As DNA, the CDR3 is TGTGCCAGCACCCTAGGCGGACAGGGGGCGGGAGAGACCCAGTACTTC.